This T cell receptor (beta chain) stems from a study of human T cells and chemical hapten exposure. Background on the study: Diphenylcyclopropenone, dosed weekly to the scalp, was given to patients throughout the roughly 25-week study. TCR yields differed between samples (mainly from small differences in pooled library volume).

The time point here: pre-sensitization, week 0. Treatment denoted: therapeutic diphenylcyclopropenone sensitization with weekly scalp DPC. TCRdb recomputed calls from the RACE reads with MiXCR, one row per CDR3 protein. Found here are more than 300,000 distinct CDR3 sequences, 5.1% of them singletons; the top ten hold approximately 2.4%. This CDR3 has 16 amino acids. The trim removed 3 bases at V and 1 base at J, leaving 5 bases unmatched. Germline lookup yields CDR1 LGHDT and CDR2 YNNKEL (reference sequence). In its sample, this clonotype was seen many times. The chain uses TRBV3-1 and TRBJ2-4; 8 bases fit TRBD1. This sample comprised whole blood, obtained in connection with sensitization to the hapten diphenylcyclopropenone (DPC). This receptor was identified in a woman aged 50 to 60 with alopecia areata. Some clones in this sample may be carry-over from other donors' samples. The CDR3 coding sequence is TGTGCCAGCAGCCACCAGGGGGCCACGGCCAAAAACATTCAGTACTTC. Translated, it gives CASSHQGATAKNIQYF.